This T cell receptor beta chain derives from a study of blood T cells in healthy people across ages. The use of a sample-barcoded 5' primer and a J-beta primer mix characterized a second PCR of roughly 7 to 12 cycles. TCRdb re-analysed the 5' RACE reads in MiXCR, keeping a single row per CDR3 protein. This sample has almost 800,000 distinct CDR3 sequences, with 58% found just once. With regard to this clonotype: Its antigen is undetermined.

Overall study results and limits: One million T cells yielded diversity estimates that were considered underestimates. The study found TCR beta diversity correlated strongly with naive T cell percentage.

Individuals who donated were healthy Caucasians from Russia aged roughly 6 to 100. From germline, CDR1 is LGHDT and CDR2 YNNKEL (reference sequence). The length of the CDR3 is 15 residues. The V end lost 1 base, the J end lost 7 bases, and 16 bases lay between the germline ends. The V and J genes are TRBV3-1 and TRBJ1-2; no definite D call. The clonotype comes from a young man in good health. The specimen was blood. The CDR3 sequence: CASSQVREKVFGYTF. The CDR3 DNA reads TGTGCCAGCAGCCAAGTTCGGGAGAAGGTCTTTGGCTACACCTTC.